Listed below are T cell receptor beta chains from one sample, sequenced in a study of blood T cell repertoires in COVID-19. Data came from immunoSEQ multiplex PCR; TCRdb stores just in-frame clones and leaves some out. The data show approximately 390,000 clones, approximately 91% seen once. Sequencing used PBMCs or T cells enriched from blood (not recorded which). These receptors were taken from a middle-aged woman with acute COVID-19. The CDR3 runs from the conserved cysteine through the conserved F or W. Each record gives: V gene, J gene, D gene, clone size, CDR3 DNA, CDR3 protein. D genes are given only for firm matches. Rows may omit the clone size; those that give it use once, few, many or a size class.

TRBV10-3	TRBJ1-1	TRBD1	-	TGTGCCATCAGAGGACCGGGACAGACGAACACTGAAGCTTTCTTT	CAIRGPGQTNTEAFF
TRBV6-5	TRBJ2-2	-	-	TGTGCCAGCAGTTTCACCGGGGGATTGGTCTGGGGGGAGCTGTTTTTT	CASSFTGGLVWGELFF
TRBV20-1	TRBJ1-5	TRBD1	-	TGCAGTGCTAGTCAGGGGGCGAACCAGCCCCAGCATTTT	CSASQGANQPQHF
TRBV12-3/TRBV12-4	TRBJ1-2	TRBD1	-	TGTGCCAGCCGGACAGGCTATGGCTACACCTTC	CASRTGYGYTF
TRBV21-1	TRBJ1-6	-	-	TGTGCCAGCAGCCTGACAGGTCTCAATTCACCCCTCCACTTT	CASSLTGLNSPLHF
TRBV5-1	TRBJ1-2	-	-	TGCGCCAGCAACCTAGGGGGGGCTGCAAACTATGGCTACACCTTC	CASNLGGAANYGYTF
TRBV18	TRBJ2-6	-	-	TGTGCCAGCTCACTAGCTCAACTTGTAACCTCTGGGGCCAACGTCCTGACTTTC	CASSLAQLVTSGANVLTF
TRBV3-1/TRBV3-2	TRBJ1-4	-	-	TGTGCCAGCAGTCGCGGGGGAGATGAAAAACTGTTTTTT	CASSRGGDEKLFF
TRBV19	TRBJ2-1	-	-	TGTGCCAGTAGTATAGATACGGGGGCCTACAATGAGCAGTTCTTC	CASSIDTGAYNEQFF
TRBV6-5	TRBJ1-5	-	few	TGTGCCAGCGGGCAGTTTAGCAATCAGCCCCAGCATTTT	CASGQFSNQPQHF
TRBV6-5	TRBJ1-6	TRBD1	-	TGTGCCAGCAGGCCGGCAGGGGGGTCACCCCTCCACTTT	CASRPAGGSPLHF
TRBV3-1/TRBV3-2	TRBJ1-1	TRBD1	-	TGTGCCAGCAGCCGGTGGACAGGGGACACTGAAGCTTTCTTT	CASSRWTGDTEAFF